One sample yielded the 21 T cell receptor beta chains listed below, sequenced in a study of blood T cell repertoires in COVID-19. Data came from immunoSEQ multiplex PCR; TCRdb stores just in-frame clones and leaves some out. The sample holds around 200,000 clones, 75% to 90% seen once. Material: peripheral blood. The receptors stem from a human donor in a cohort sampled during active COVID-19.

This clone showed up just once. This chain links TRBV4-3 with TRBJ1-1; possibly TRBD1 for D (5 bases). Looked up from germline, CDR1 is LGHNA and CDR2 is YSLEER. Trimming cost V 1 base and J 6 bases, with 12 bases left between them. The CDR3 spans 14 residues. Written as DNA, the CDR3 is TGCGCCAGCAGCCAAGGGGGCAGGGCCGCTGAAGCTTTCTTT. It specifies CASSQGGRAAEAFF.

The V call is TRBV14, the J call TRBJ2-7; perhaps TRBD2 as D (5 bases). In germline, CDR1 is SGHDN, CDR2 FVKESK. V was pared by 3 bases and J by 2 bases, with 17 bases between. This CDR3 has 16 residues. The DNA of the CDR3 is TGTGCCAGCAGCCACCTCCGGGATCGACGTACCTACGAGCAGTACTTC. Protein sequence: CASSHLRDRRTYEQYF.

This rearrangement joins TRBV18 to TRBJ2-7; 11 bases match TRBD2. Germline loops: CDR1 KGHSH, CDR2 LQKENI. The CDR3 has 15 amino acids. V was pared by 3 bases and J by 3 bases, with 4 bases of the junction left unmatched. DNA for the CDR3: TGTGCCAGCTCACCGGCGACTAGCGGGAACTACGAGCAGTACTTC. This encodes CASSPATSGNYEQYF.

V is TRBV19 and J is TRBJ1-5; TRBD1 might be the D (6 bases). The CDR3 sequence is 13 residues long. Trimming cost V 7 bases and J 4 bases, with 11 bases left between them. Per the germline V gene, CDR1 is LNHDA and CDR2 is SQIVND (reference sequence). The CDR3: CASKRGGNQPQHF. The DNA for the CDR3 is TGTGCCAGTAAGAGGGGGGGGAATCAGCCCCAGCATTTT.

V usage is TRBV10-2 and J usage is TRBJ1-6; the match to TRBD1 covers 10 bases. J lost 10 bases, V lost 4 bases, and 4 bases had no gene match. The CDR3 sequence is 14 residues long. Germline lookup yields CDR1 WSHSY and CDR2 SAAADI. CDR3 DNA: TGCGCCAGCAGTGTCGGACAGGGGGGCTCACCCCTCCACTTT. This sequence encodes CASSVGQGGSPLHF.

The V gene is TRBV28, the J gene TRBJ1-2; D uncertain. The CDR3 has 12 amino acids. Germline V CDR1 and CDR2: MDHEN, SYDVKM. The V and J ends lost 2 bases and 4 bases respectively, with 5 bases between them. CDR3 amino acids: CASSLISYGYTF. The CDR3 nucleotides read TGTGCCAGCAGTTTAATCTCCTATGGCTACACCTTC.

The chain joins TRBV2 to TRBJ1-2; unclear D gene. Germline CDR1 and CDR2: SNHLY and FYNNEI. Trimming left V 3 bases short and J 6 bases short, with 5 bases between. The CDR3 totals 11 residues. In nucleotides, the CDR3 is TGTGCCAGCAGTGACAGGAATGGCTACACCTTC. Translated, it gives CASSDRNGYTF.

The table lists this clone with a few counts. The V and J genes are TRBV3-1 (or the pseudogene TRBV3-2) and TRBJ2-7, with 10 bases matching TRBD2. CDR3 length: 16 residues. Unmatched junction bases numbered 5, after V lost 2 bases and J lost 1 base. Germline CDR1 LGHDT, CDR2 YNNKEL (reference sequence). CDR3 amino acids: CASSQPGTSASYEQYF. The CDR3 bases are TGTGCCAGCAGCCAACCGGGGACTAGCGCGTCCTACGAGCAGTACTTC.

The chain links TRBV4-3 to TRBJ1-5; 9 bases fit TRBD1. V shed 4 bases and J 7 bases; nucleotides not matched to a gene: 5. The germline gives CDR1 LGHNA, CDR2 YSLEER. CDR3 length equals 14 residues. The CDR3 DNA reads as TGCGCCAGCAGCCTGGGACAGGGCGGCCAGCCCCAGCATTTT. Translation: CASSLGQGGQPQHF.

The chain employs TRBV6-2 or TRBV6-3 and TRBJ1-5, with D perhaps matching TRBD1 (5 bases). Trimming removed 2 bases at V and 4 bases at J, with 18 bases between. CDR1 MNHEY and CDR2 SVGEGT come from the germline V gene. This CDR3 has 17 amino acids. CDR3 amino acids: CASSYPAWGTGNQPQHF. The CDR3 DNA is TGTGCCAGCAGTTACCCCGCGTGGGGCACCGGTAATCAGCCCCAGCATTTT.

To note about this clone: Other DNA sequences from this sample encode an identical CDR3 as well. This chain uses TRBV7-9 with TRBJ1-3; D is possibly TRBD1 (5 bases). Looked up from germline, CDR1 is SEHNR and CDR2 is FQNEAQ (reference sequence). This CDR3 comprises 14 residues. The ends were cut back, 0 bases at V and 2 bases at J, with 5 bases in the middle. The CDR3 DNA reads TGTGCCAGCAGCTTAGCAGGGGCTGGAAACACCATATATTTT. Its translation is CASSLAGAGNTIYF. Full variable domain (missing parts from reference TRBV7-9 and TRBJ1-3): DTGVSQNPRHKITKRGQNVTFRCDPISEHNRLYWYRQTLGQGPEFLTYFQNEAQLEKSRLLSDRFSAERPKGSFSTLEIQRTEQGDSAMYLCASSLAGAGNTIYFGEGSWLTVV.

The rearrangement joins TRBV7-9 to TRBJ2-1, with 7 bases identical to TRBD2. Trimming cost V 11 bases and J 0 bases; bases outside gene matches: 1. The V gene's germline CDR1 is SEHNR and CDR2 FQNEAQ (reference sequence). The CDR3 totals 12 residues. The CDR3 protein is CAGGGSYNEQFF. For the CDR3, the DNA is TGTGCCGGGGGGGGCTCCTACAATGAGCAGTTCTTC.

This rearrangement joins TRBV3-1 (or the pseudogene TRBV3-2) to TRBJ2-7; 7 bases map to TRBD1. The CDR3 contains 14 residues. The germline V gene has CDR1 LGHDT and CDR2 YNNKEL (reference sequence). V was pared by 6 bases and J by 9 bases, with 14 bases of the junction left unmatched. The CDR3 reads CASSAKTGRVGQYF. The CDR3 coding sequence is TGTGCCAGCAGTGCAAAGACAGGGCGTGTCGGGCAGTACTTC.

The chain has TRBV29-1 and TRBJ2-1, with 7 positions matching TRBD1. Germline CDR1 is SQVTM and CDR2 is ANQGSEA. CDR3 length equals 11 residues. Trimming cost V 4 bases and J 9 bases; bases outside gene matches: 3. CDR3 bases: TGCAGCGTTGGACAGGGCACTGAGCAGTTCTTC. Amino acids: CSVGQGTEQFF.

The J gene is TRBJ1-3, the V gene TRBV5-1; D is unclear. This CDR3 comprises 16 residues. The germline CDR1 and CDR2 sequences are SGHRS and YFSETQ. The ends were cut back, 0 bases at V and 2 bases at J, with 12 bases in the middle. The DNA of the CDR3 is TGCGCCAGCAGCTTGGTAGCAGTTAGTGCTGGAAACACCATATATTTT. Amino acid sequence: CASSLVAVSAGNTIYF.

The chain has TRBV24-1 and TRBJ2-2; TRBD2 is a possible D gene (5 bases). The CDR3 runs to 13 residues. Germline V CDR1 and CDR2: KGHDR, SFDVKD. Trimming removed 8 bases at V and 4 bases at J, with 10 bases between. DNA of the CDR3: TGTGCCACCACGGCCCGGGGCACCGGGGAGCTGTTTTTT. The encoded protein is CATTARGTGELFF.

By sample fraction, this clone is medium-sized. Other nucleotide sequences in the sample specify the same CDR3. This CDR3 reads CASSFRLAGGRNEQFF. The CDR3, as DNA: TGTGCCAGCAGCTTTAGACTAGCGGGAGGGCGCAATGAGCAGTTCTTC. The chain joins TRBV7-9 to TRBJ2-1; 14 bases are shared with TRBD2. V shed 3 bases and J 6 bases; nucleotides not matched to a gene: 4. CDR3 length: 16 amino acids. CDR1 and CDR2 (germline): SEHNR, FQNEAQ (reference sequence). Full variable domain (rest looked up from reference TRBV7-9 and TRBJ2-1): DTGVSQNPRHKITKRGQNVTFRCDPISEHNRLYWYRQTLGQGPEFLTYFQNEAQLEKSRLLSDRFSAERPKGSFSTLEIQRTEQGDSAMYLCASSFRLAGGRNEQFFGPGTRLTVL.

V is TRBV28 and J is TRBJ1-2; D not certain. The CDR3 loop spans 14 amino acids. The V gene's germline CDR1 is MDHEN and CDR2 SYDVKM. Trimming pared 6 bases from V and 7 bases from J, leaving 18 bases between. In DNA, the CDR3 is TGTGCCAGCAGCACCGGGCCGGAGGTCTCTGGCTACACCTTC. Encoded protein: CASSTGPEVSGYTF.

The chain has TRBV7-8 and TRBJ2-1; 11 nucleotides line up with TRBD2. The germline V gene encodes CDR1 SGHVS and CDR2 FQNEAQ. The ends lost 5 bases at V and 4 bases at J; junction bases unmatched: 10. CDR3 size: 17 residues. The CDR3 DNA follows: TGTGCCAGCAGCCTCCAGGCTAGCGGGAGGAGGTACAATGAGCAGTTCTTC. Amino acid sequence: CASSLQASGRRYNEQFF.

V gene TRBV24-1 combines with J gene TRBJ2-1; TRBD2 aligns across 16 bases. The J segment lost 12 bases and the V segment lost 0 bases, leaving 4 bases of the junction unmatched. The CDR3 length is 16 residues. The germline gives CDR1 KGHDR, CDR2 SFDVKD. CDR3 amino acids: CATSDLGTSGRDRQFF. DNA of the CDR3: TGTGCCACCAGTGATTTGGGGACTAGCGGGAGGGACCGGCAGTTCTTC.

V usage is TRBV19 and J usage is TRBJ1-1; TRBD1 aligns across 7 bases. The CDR3 covers 15 residues. The V and J ends lost 5 bases and 3 bases, in that order; junction bases with no gene match: 9. CDR1 is LNHDA, CDR2 SQIVND, per germline (reference sequence). The DNA for the CDR3 is TGTGCCAGTAGTTCCTCAGGGGGATCACACACTGAAGCTTTCTTT. Amino acid sequence: CASSSSGGSHTEAFF. Complete variable domain (other parts from reference TRBV19 and TRBJ1-1): DGGITQSPKYLFRKEGQNVTLSCEQNLNHDAMYWYRQDPGQGLRLIYYSQIVNDFQKGDIAEGYSVSREKKESFPLTVTSAQKNPTAFYLCASSSSGGSHTEAFFGQGTRLTVV.